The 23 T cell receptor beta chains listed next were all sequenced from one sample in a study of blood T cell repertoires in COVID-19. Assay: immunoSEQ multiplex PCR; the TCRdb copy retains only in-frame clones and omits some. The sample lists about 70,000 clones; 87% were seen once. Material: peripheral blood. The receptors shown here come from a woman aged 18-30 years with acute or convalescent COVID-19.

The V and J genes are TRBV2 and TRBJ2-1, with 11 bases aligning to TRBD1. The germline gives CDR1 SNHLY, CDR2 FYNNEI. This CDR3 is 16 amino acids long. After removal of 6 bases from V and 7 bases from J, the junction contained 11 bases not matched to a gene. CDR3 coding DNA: TGTGCCAGCAGCGATCCCGGGACAGGGGGTCCGAATGAGCAGTTCTTC. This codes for CASSDPGTGGPNEQFF.

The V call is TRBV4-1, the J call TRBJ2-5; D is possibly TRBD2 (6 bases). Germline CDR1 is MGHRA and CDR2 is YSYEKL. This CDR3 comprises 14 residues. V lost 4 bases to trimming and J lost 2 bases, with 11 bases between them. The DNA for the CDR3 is TGCGCCAGCAGCCCCGGGGGAGTACAAGAGACCCAGTACTTC. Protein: CASSPGGVQETQYF.

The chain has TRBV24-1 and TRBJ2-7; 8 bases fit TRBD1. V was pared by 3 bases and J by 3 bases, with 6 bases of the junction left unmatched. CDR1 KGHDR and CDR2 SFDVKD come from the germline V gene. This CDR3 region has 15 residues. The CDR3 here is CATSDSRTGYYEQYF. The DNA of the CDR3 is TGTGCCACCAGTGATAGTAGGACAGGGTACTACGAGCAGTACTTC.

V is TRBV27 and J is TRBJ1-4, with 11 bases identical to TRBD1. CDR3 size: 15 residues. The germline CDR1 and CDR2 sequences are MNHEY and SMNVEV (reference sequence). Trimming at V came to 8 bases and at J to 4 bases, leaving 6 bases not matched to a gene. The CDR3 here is CASGGTGGNNEKLFF. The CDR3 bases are TGTGCCAGCGGTGGGACAGGGGGTAATAATGAAAAACTGTTTTTT.

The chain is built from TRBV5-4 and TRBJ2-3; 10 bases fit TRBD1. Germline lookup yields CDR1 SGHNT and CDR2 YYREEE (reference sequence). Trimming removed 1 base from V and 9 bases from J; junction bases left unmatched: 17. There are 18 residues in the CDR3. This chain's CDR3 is CASSLLGQGPKFSRTQYF. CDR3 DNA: TGTGCCAGCAGCTTGCTGGGACAGGGGCCGAAATTCAGTCGGACGCAGTATTTT.

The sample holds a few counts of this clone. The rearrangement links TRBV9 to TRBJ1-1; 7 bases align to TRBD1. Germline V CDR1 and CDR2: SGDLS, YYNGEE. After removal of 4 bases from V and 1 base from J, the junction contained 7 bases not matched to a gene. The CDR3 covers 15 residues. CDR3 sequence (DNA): TGTGCCAGCAGCCCTCCGACAGGGAAGAACACTGAAGCTTTCTTT. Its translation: CASSPPTGKNTEAFF.

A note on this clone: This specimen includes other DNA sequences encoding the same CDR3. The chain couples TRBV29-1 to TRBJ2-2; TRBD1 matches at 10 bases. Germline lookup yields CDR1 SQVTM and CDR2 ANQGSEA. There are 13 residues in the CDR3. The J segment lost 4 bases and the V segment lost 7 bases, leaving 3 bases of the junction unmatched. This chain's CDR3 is CSARTGGTGELFF. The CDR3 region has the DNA TGCAGCGCAAGGACAGGGGGCACCGGGGAGCTGTTTTTT.

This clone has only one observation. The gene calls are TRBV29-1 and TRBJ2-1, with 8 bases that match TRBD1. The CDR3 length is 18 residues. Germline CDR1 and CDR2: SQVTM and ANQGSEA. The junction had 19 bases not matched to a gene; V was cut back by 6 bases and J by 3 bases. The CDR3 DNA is TGCAGCGTCCCCAATCCCCGCTCAGGGGGCGGTGACTACAATGAGCAGTTCTTC. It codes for CSVPNPRSGGGDYNEQFF.

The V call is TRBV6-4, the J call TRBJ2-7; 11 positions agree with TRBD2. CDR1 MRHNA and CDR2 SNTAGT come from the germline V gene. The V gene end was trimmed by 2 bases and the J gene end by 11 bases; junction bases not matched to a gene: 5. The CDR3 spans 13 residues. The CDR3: CASSDGPSGRKYF. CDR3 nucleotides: TGTGCCAGCAGTGACGGCCCTAGCGGGAGGAAGTACTTC.

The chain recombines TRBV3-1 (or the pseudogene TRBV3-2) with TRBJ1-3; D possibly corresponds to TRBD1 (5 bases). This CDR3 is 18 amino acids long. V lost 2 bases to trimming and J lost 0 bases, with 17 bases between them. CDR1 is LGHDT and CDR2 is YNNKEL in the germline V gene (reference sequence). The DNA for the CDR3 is TGTGCCAGCAGCCAATATCGAGGCCGACAGCCCTCTGGAAACACCATATATTTT. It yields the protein CASSQYRGRQPSGNTIYF.

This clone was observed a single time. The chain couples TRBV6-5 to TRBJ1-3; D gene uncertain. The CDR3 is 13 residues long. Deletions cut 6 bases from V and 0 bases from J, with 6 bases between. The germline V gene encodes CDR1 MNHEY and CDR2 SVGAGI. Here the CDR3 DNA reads TGTGCCAGCAGGATAGACTCTGGAAACACCATATATTTT. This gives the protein CASRIDSGNTIYF.

As DNA, the CDR3 is TGTGCCAGCAGTCCCCAGGAAGGGGGCCCTAACTATGGCTACACCTTC. Translated: CASSPQEGGPNYGYTF. This sequence joins TRBV28 and TRBJ1-2, with TRBD1 matching over 7 bases. Germline V gene lookup returns CDR1 MDHEN and CDR2 SYDVKM. V gave up 5 bases and J gave up 0 bases; unmatched junction bases: 9. This CDR3 spans 16 amino acids.

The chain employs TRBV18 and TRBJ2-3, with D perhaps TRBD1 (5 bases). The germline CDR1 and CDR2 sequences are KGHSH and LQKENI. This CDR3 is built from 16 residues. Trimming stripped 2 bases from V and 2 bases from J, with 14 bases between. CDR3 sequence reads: CASSPAVGRTTDTQYF. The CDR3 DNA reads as TGTGCCAGCTCACCAGCGGTGGGGCGGACCACAGATACGCAGTATTTT.

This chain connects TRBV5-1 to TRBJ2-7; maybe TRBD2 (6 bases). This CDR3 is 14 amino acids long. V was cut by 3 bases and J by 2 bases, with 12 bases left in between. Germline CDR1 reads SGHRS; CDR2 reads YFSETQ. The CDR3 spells CASSSGTATYEQYF. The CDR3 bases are TGCGCCAGCAGCTCCGGGACTGCGACCTACGAGCAGTACTTC.

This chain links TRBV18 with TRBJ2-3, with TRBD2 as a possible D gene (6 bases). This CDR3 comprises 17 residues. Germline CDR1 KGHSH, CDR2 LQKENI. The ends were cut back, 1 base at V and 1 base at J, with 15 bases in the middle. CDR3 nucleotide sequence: TGTGCCAGCTCACCACAAAACCTAGCGAGGGGCACAGATACGCAGTATTTT. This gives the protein CASSPQNLARGTDTQYF.

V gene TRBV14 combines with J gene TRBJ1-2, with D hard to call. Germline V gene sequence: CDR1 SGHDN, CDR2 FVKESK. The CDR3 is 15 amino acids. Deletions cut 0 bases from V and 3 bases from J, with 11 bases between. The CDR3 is CASSQDARADYGYTF. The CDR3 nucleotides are TGTGCCAGCAGCCAAGATGCCAGAGCGGACTATGGCTACACCTTC.

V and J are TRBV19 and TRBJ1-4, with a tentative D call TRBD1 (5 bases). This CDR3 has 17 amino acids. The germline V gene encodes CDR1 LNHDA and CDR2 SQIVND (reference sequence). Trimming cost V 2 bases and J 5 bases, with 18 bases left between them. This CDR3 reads CASSISSSPGGNEKLFF. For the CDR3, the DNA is TGTGCCAGTAGTATATCCAGCTCACCCGGGGGGAATGAAAAACTGTTTTTT.

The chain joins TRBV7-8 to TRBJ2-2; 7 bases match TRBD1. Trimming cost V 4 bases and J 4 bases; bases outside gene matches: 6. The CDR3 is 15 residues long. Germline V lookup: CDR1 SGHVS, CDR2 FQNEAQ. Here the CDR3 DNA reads TGTGCCAGCAGCTCAGACAGGGTTAGCACCGGGGAGCTGTTTTTT. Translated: CASSSDRVSTGELFF. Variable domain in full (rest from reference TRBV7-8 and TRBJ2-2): GAGVSQSPRYKVAKRGQDVALRCDPISGHVSLFWYQQALGQGPEFLTYFQNEAQLDKSGLPSDRFFAERPEGSVSTLKIQRTQQEDSAVYLCASSSDRVSTGELFFGEGSRLTVL.

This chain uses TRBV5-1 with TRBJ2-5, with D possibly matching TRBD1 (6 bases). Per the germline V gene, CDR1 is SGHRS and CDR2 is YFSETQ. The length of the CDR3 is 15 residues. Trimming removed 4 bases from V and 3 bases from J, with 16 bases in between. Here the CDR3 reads CASSVLTGLEETQYF. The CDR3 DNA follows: TGCGCCAGCAGCGTCCTAACAGGGTTGGAAGAGACCCAGTACTTC.

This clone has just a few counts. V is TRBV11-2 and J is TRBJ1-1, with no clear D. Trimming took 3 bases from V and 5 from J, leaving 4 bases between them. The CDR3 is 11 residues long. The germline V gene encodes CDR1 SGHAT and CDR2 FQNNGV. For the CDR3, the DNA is TGTGCCAGCAGCTTTCTTACTGAAGCTTTCTTT. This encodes CASSFLTEAFF.

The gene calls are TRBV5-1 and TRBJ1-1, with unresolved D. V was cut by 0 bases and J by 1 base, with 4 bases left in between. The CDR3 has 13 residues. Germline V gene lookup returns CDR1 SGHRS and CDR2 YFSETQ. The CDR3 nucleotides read TGCGCCAGCAGCTTGGCCAAGAACACTGAAGCTTTCTTT. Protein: CASSLAKNTEAFF.

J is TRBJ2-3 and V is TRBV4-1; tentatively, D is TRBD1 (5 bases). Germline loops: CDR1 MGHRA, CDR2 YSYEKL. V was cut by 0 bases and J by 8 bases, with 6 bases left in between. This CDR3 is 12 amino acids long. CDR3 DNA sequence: TGCGCCAGCAGCCAAGAAGGGGCTACGCAGTATTTT. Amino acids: CASSQEGATQYF.

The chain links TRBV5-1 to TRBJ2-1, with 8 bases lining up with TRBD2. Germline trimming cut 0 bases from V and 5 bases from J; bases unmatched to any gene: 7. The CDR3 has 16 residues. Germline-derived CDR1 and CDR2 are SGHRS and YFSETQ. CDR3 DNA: TGCGCCAGCAGCTTGGATGTAGCGGGGTCTCACAATGAGCAGTTCTTC. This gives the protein CASSLDVAGSHNEQFF.